This T cell receptor (beta chain) was retrieved from a study of OX40 agonist ivuxolimab in advanced cancers. Libraries were prepared by immunoSEQ multiplex PCR; TCRdb keeps only in-frame clonotypes and omits some of them. The table records tens of thousands of clones, 85% of them present only once. People who had autoimmune disease history or systemic immunosuppression were excluded. The specimen was CD4+ or CD8+ T cells sorted from blood, collected in a trial of the OX40 agonist ivuxolimab. This sequence originates from an adult with an advanced solid tumor such as melanoma, head and neck, liver or kidney cancer.

The CDR3 DNA follows: TGTGCCAGCTCAGATGGGGCCGCCCAAGAGACCCAGTACTTC. Protein: CASSDGAAQETQYF. The chain carries TRBV18 and TRBJ2-5; possibly TRBD1 for D (5 bases). This CDR3 is built from 14 residues. Germline CDR1 and CDR2: KGHSH and LQKENI. V shed 5 bases and J shed 1 base, with 11 bases lying between them.